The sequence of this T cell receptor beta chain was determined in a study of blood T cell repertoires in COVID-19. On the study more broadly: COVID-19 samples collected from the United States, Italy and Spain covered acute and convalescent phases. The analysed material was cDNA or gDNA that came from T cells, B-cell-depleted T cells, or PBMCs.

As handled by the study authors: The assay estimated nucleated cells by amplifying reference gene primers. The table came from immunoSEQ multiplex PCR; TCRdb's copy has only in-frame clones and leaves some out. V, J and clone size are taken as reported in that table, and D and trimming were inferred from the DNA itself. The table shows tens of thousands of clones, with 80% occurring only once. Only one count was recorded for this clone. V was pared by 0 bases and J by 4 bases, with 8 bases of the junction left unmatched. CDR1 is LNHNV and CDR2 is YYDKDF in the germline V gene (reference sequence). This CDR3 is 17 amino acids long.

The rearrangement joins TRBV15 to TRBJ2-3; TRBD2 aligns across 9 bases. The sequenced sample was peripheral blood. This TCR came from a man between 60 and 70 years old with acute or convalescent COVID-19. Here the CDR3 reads CATSRDVNGGGADTQYF. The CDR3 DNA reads TGTGCCACCAGCAGAGATGTGAACGGCGGGGGGGCAGATACGCAGTATTTT.